This entry lists 27 T cell receptor beta chains sequenced from one sample in a study of T cells in Graves' hyperthyroidism and ophthalmopathy. There were TCR beta CDR3 regions amplified from RNA transcripts. First-round RT-PCR with HTBI primers amplified the TCR CDR3 region. In TCRdb, the multiplex PCR reads were re-called with MiXCR into one record per CDR3 protein. The sample lists about 600,000 distinct CDR3 sequences; over 12% were seen once. Sample: blood. The receptor source for this set is a woman between 18 and 29 years old with Graves' ophthalmopathy.

As concerns this clonotype: This may be a read error, as it is one base from a much larger clone. The chain links TRBV2 to TRBJ1-2; 12 nucleotides line up with TRBD1. The CDR3 is 14 amino acids. Germline V gene data show CDR1 as SNHLY and CDR2 as FYNNEI. V lost 3 bases, J lost 8 bases, and 4 bases stayed unmatched. CDR3 loop: CASSDRDRGQGYTF. The CDR3, as DNA: TGTGCCAGCAGTGACAGGGACAGGGGGCAGGGCTACACCTTC.

Regarding this clonotype: The junction shows a germline mismatch at one end, possibly a read error. The CDR3 DNA reads as TGTGCCAGCAGCCAAAGGGCCCTTCGAGCAGAGAGCACAGATGCGCAGTATTTT. Protein: CASSQRALRAESTDAQYF. The chain employs TRBV4-2 and TRBJ2-3, with D uncertain. This CDR3 comprises 18 residues. Germline V CDR1 and CDR2: LGHNA, YNFKEQ.

Points on this clonotype: The germline gene is not matched at one end of the junction; a read error may be the cause. The V and J genes are TRBV7-2 and TRBJ2-1; weak D call: TRBD1 (6 bases). This CDR3 region has 14 residues. Germline CDR1 SGHTA, CDR2 FQGNSA. CDR3 coding DNA: TGTGCCAGCAGCCGGGACACCTCCTACAATGAGCAGTCCTTC. Its translation: CASSRDTSYNEQSF.

This clonotype has at least ten counts. J is TRBJ2-5 and V is TRBV11-3; D unresolved. V lost 2 bases and J lost 2, with 12 bases in between. The V gene's germline CDR1 is SGHNT and CDR2 YENEEA. The CDR3 spans 15 residues. Here the CDR3 DNA reads TGTGCCAGCAGCTTATCCCCCGGCCCACAAGAGACCCAGTACTTC. Translation gives CASSLSPGPQETQYF.

This clonotype has a count of ten or more. J is TRBJ1-1 and V is TRBV30; a possible D gene is TRBD1 (6 bases). Germline V gene sequence: CDR1 GTSNPN, CDR2 SVGIG (reference sequence). The CDR3 has 11 residues. The V gene lost 2 bases and the J gene lost 11 bases, with 12 bases spanning the gap. The CDR3 sequence is CAWSQSTGAFF. CDR3 nucleotides: TGTGCCTGGAGTCAGTCTACAGGGGCTTTCTTT.

This clonotype was seen many times. The chain carries TRBV28 and TRBJ1-5; 9 bases fit TRBD1. Trimming cost V 6 bases and J 7 bases; bases outside gene matches: 10. Germline V gene sequence: CDR1 MDHEN, CDR2 SYDVKM. This CDR3 is built from 15 residues. CDR3 sequence reads: CASSPTGTGNQPQHF. Written as DNA, the CDR3 is TGTGCCAGCAGCCCGACGGGGACAGGGAACCAGCCCCAGCATTTT.

This clonotype was found many times. The V and J genes are TRBV7-9 and TRBJ2-1; possibly TRBD1 or TRBD2 for D (5 bases each). Germline V gene sequence: CDR1 SEHNR, CDR2 FQNEAQ (reference sequence). V lost 5 bases to trimming and J lost 9 bases, with 20 bases between them. The CDR3 totals 15 residues. CDR3 in DNA: TGTGCCAGCAGCCCAAACGGGGCCACGGTGGGTGAGCAGTTCTTC. It codes for CASSPNGATVGEQFF.

The V call is TRBV19, the J call TRBJ2-3; 11 bases line up with TRBD2. The length of the CDR3 is 19 residues. The germline V gene encodes CDR1 LNHDA and CDR2 SQIVND (reference sequence). After removal of 5 bases from V and 2 bases from J, the junction contained 15 bases not matched to a gene. CDR3 nucleotide sequence: TGTGCCAGTAGTGTACCATACGGGACTAGCGGAACTAACACAGATACGCAGTATTTT. Translation gives CASSVPYGTSGTNTDTQYF. Full variable domain (remainder filled in from reference TRBV19 and TRBJ2-3): DGGITQSPKYLFRKEGQNVTLSCEQNLNHDAMYWYRQDPGQGLRLIYYSQIVNDFQKGDIAEGYSVSREKKESFPLTVTSAQKNPTAFYLCASSVPYGTSGTNTDTQYFGPGTRLTVL.

This clonotype appeared once. The chain carries TRBV27 and TRBJ1-1, with D possibly matching TRBD1 (6 bases). CDR1 is MNHEY, CDR2 SMNVEV, per germline (reference sequence). The CDR3 has 16 residues. Trimming pared 6 bases from V and 3 bases from J, leaving 20 bases between. CDR3 sequence (DNA): TGTGCCAGCAGCCTACAGGGCGCGGCCCGTCACACTGAAGCTTTCTTT. As protein: CASSLQGAARHTEAFF.

The V and J genes are TRBV5-6 and TRBJ2-1; 7 nucleotides agree with TRBD2. There are 18 residues in the CDR3. V dropped 0 bases and J dropped 4; count of bases not matched to a gene: 13. Germline values: CDR1 SGHDT, CDR2 YYEEEE. CDR3 sequence: CASSLAWAGRGLYNEQFF. The CDR3 region has the DNA TGTGCCAGCAGCTTGGCCTGGGCGGGGAGGGGTTTATACAATGAGCAGTTCTTC.

This clonotype has a count of ten or more. This chain connects TRBV20-1 to TRBJ2-1, with TRBD2 matching 13 bases. The CDR3 is 15 amino acids. Germline CDR1 is DFQATT and CDR2 is SNEGSKA (reference sequence). With V trimmed by 3 bases and J by 8 bases, 7 bases remained unmatched. The DNA of the CDR3 is TGCAGTGCTAGCTTAGGACTAGCGGGAGTGCATGAGCAGTTCTTC. Amino acids: CSASLGLAGVHEQFF.

This chain connects TRBV27 to TRBJ2-7; TRBD1 agrees at 8 bases. Germline V gene lookup returns CDR1 MNHEY and CDR2 SMNVEV (reference sequence). CDR3 length: 18 amino acids. V shed 2 bases and J 4 bases; nucleotides not matched to a gene: 16. The CDR3 here is CASSLGQGADTGEYEQYF. Written as DNA, the CDR3 is TGTGCCAGCAGTTTAGGTCAGGGGGCAGACACCGGGGAATACGAGCAGTACTTC.

This clonotype was detected a few times. This chain uses TRBV30 with TRBJ1-1, with 8 bases matching TRBD1. In germline, CDR1 is GTSNPN, CDR2 SVGIG (reference sequence). The CDR3 spans 14 residues. The J segment lost 1 base and the V segment lost 2 bases, leaving 3 bases of the junction unmatched. CDR3 in amino acids: CAWSSGQGNTEAFF. The CDR3 nucleotides read TGTGCCTGGAGTTCCGGACAGGGGAACACTGAAGCTTTCTTT.

This clonotype was observed a handful of times. The gene calls are TRBV5-1 and TRBJ2-1; TRBD2 agrees at 16 bases. The CDR3 sequence is 18 residues long. J gave up 7 bases and V 4 bases, and 11 bases lay outside the gene matches. CDR1 is SGHRS and CDR2 is YFSETQ in the germline V gene. This chain's CDR3 is CASSGGLAGGRGRNEQFF. The CDR3 DNA follows: TGCGCCAGCAGCGGGGGACTAGCGGGAGGGAGGGGGAGGAATGAGCAGTTCTTC.

The gene calls are TRBV7-3 and TRBJ2-1; 8 bases map to TRBD2. Germline CDR1 reads SGHTA; CDR2 reads FQGTGA. Germline trimming cut 5 bases from V and 4 bases from J; bases unmatched to any gene: 10. CDR3 length: 16 residues. CDR3 amino acids: CASSPAPGLGYNEQFF. In DNA, the CDR3 is TGTGCCAGCAGCCCTGCCCCGGGACTAGGTTACAATGAGCAGTTCTTC.

This clonotype was recorded many times. This chain connects TRBV20-1 to TRBJ2-5, with TRBD2 matching 8 bases. Trimming removed 5 bases from V and 1 base from J; junction bases left unmatched: 9. This CDR3 region has 15 residues. Germline values: CDR1 DFQATT, CDR2 SNEGSKA (reference sequence). The chain's CDR3 is CSAEGSGRTQETQYF. The CDR3 DNA is TGCAGTGCTGAGGGGAGCGGGAGAACCCAAGAGACCCAGTACTTC.

This clonotype has ten or more counts. The chain joins TRBV7-3 to TRBJ2-6; D unclear. The CDR3 consists of 16 residues. V was pared by 5 bases and J by 2 bases, with 13 bases between. CDR1 and CDR2 from the germline V gene are SGHTA and FQGTGA. In DNA, the CDR3 is TGTGCCAGCAGCCCATTTTCAGGAGCTGGGGCCAACGTCCTGACTTTC. This gives the protein CASSPFSGAGANVLTF.

This clonotype showed up many times. The chain has TRBV19 and TRBJ2-1; TRBD1 matches at 9 bases. The CDR3 loop spans 15 amino acids. Germline values: CDR1 LNHDA, CDR2 SQIVND (reference sequence). The trim removed 3 bases at V and 4 bases at J, leaving 4 bases unmatched. CDR3 nucleotides: TGTGCCAGTAGTATGAGGACAGGGGTTTACAATGAGCAGTTCTTC. This gives the protein CASSMRTGVYNEQFF.

The chain links TRBV7-8 to TRBJ2-1; 12 bases are shared with TRBD2. Trimming took 5 bases from V and 6 from J; bases not matched to a gene: 11. Looked up from germline, CDR1 is SGHVS and CDR2 is FQNEAQ. This CDR3 is 17 amino acids long. In nucleotides, the CDR3 is TGTGCCAGCAGCATACTTCCGGGACTAGCGGGCGGCAATGAGCAGTTCTTC. Amino acids: CASSILPGLAGGNEQFF. The whole variable domain, filled in from reference TRBV7-8 and TRBJ2-1, reads GAGVSQSPRYKVAKRGQDVALRCDPISGHVSLFWYQQALGQGPEFLTYFQNEAQLDKSGLPSDRFFAERPEGSVSTLKIQRTQQEDSAVYLCASSILPGLAGGNEQFFGPGTRLTVL.

This clonotype was counted at least ten times. V is TRBV6-5 and J is TRBJ2-7, with a possible D match to TRBD1 (6 bases). Germline V gives CDR1 MNHEY, CDR2 SVGAGI. The CDR3 has 15 amino acids. Trimming removed 2 bases from V and 6 bases from J, with 17 bases in between. The CDR3 coding sequence is TGTGCCAGCAGTTACAATCCGGGACACCCCTCCGAGCAGTACTTC. Encoded protein: CASSYNPGHPSEQYF.

This clonotype was recorded at least ten times. This sequence joins TRBV7-2 and TRBJ1-5; 12 nucleotides align to TRBD1. V shed 5 bases, J shed 0 bases, and the junction held 11 bases outside the gene matches. Germline CDR1 is SGHTA and CDR2 is FQGNSA. This CDR3 has 19 amino acids. As DNA, the CDR3 is TGTGCCAGCAGCGCCCGGGACAGGGGGCGATCGTATAGCAATCAGCCCCAGCATTTT. It encodes CASSARDRGRSYSNQPQHF.

This clonotype was observed at least ten times. The chain carries TRBV29-1 and TRBJ2-5; D gene uncertain. The CDR3 is 12 amino acids. V lost 4 bases and J 4 bases, leaving 10 bases between the germline ends. The germline V gene encodes CDR1 SQVTM and CDR2 ANQGSEA. CDR3 region: CSVVPAGETQYF. The CDR3 DNA follows: TGCAGCGTTGTTCCGGCTGGAGAGACCCAGTACTTC.

This clonotype has at least ten counts. The rearrangement joins TRBV5-1 to TRBJ1-5, with D hard to call. Germline lookup yields CDR1 SGHRS and CDR2 YFSETQ. The CDR3 loop spans 15 amino acids. Between the trimmed V and J ends, which lost 0 bases and 0 bases, there was a span of 7 bases. The CDR3 DNA is TGCGCCAGCAGCTTGGCAGGAGATAGCAATCAGCCCCAGCATTTT. Translation gives CASSLAGDSNQPQHF.

The chain is built from TRBV5-1 and TRBJ2-3; D possibly corresponds to TRBD2 (6 bases). Per germline, CDR1 SGHRS and CDR2 YFSETQ. Trimming removed 0 bases from V and 6 bases from J, with 26 bases in between. This CDR3 spans 19 amino acids. The CDR3 reads CASSLASPGRESVMDTQYF. The CDR3 nucleotides read TGCGCCAGCAGCTTGGCCTCCCCCGGGCGGGAAAGCGTGATGGATACGCAGTATTTT.

This chain joins TRBV6-5 and TRBJ2-7; TRBD2 agrees at 7 bases. V dropped 2 bases and J dropped 2; count of bases not matched to a gene: 9. The CDR3 is 16 amino acids. CDR1 is MNHEY, CDR2 SVGAGI, per germline. The CDR3 DNA reads as TGTGCCAGCAGTTACGCCTCCCGGCGGGAGACCTACGAGCAGTACTTC. This sequence encodes CASSYASRRETYEQYF.

V is TRBV20-1 and J is TRBJ1-2, with 8 bases identical to TRBD1. V dropped 2 bases and J dropped 4; count of bases not matched to a gene: 6. This CDR3 is 14 amino acids long. CDR1 is DFQATT and CDR2 is SNEGSKA in the germline V gene (reference sequence). The CDR3 is CSARNPGGGYGYTF. CDR3 DNA sequence: TGCAGTGCTAGAAATCCAGGGGGCGGCTATGGCTACACCTTC.

This clonotype showed up many times. V is TRBV4-3 and J is TRBJ1-1; no definite D call. The CDR3 length is 16 residues. Germline V gene sequence: CDR1 LGHNA, CDR2 YSLEER. V was cut by 0 bases and J by 0 bases, with 11 bases left in between. CDR3: CASSQEYRRVNTEAFF. The CDR3 bases are TGCGCCAGCAGCCAAGAATATCGGAGAGTGAACACTGAAGCTTTCTTT.